What follows describes a single T cell receptor beta chain. This entry is derived from a study of control samples from healthy donors and cancer patients. The assay was immunoSEQ multiplex PCR, and TCRdb's table has in-frame clones only and misses some. The sample holds some 140,000 clones, around 96% seen once. Germline values: CDR1 SQVTM, CDR2 ANQGSEA. Trimming stripped 5 bases from V and 1 base from J, with 8 bases between. The CDR3 is 12 amino acids. The TCR was taken from a middle-aged man in good health. This chain uses TRBV29-1 with TRBJ1-1; D unresolved. The sequenced material came from blood. CDR3 DNA sequence: TGCAGCGTTTTAACGGGGAACACTGAAGCTTTCTTT. Translating it yields CSVLTGNTEAFF.